These 21 T cell receptor beta chains originate from one sample sequenced in a study of cytomegalovirus exposure and HLA in healthy donors. 60 Vbeta and 13 Jbeta primers were used in PCR. The table came from immunoSEQ multiplex PCR; TCRdb's copy has only in-frame clones and leaves some out. This table has under 150,000 clones, over 70% appearing once. Sequenced sample: PBMCs. The receptors shown here come from a woman in her 40s in good health and CMV-seropositive.

The gene calls are TRBV4-1 and TRBJ2-2; TRBD1 agrees at 9 bases. The germline V gene has CDR1 MGHRA and CDR2 YSYEKL. Trimming cost V 0 bases and J 7 bases; bases outside gene matches: 6. CDR3 size: 16 residues. CDR3 sequence: CASSQENRGRGGELFF. The DNA of the CDR3 is TGCGCCAGCAGCCAAGAAAACAGGGGGCGGGGCGGGGAGCTGTTTTTT.

This chain uses TRBV5-1 with TRBJ2-3, with D possibly being TRBD1 (6 bases). The CDR3 contains 15 residues. Germline CDR1 is SGHRS and CDR2 is YFSETQ. Trimming stripped 2 bases from V and 3 bases from J, with 13 bases between. CDR3 amino acids: CASSFRTDLTDTQYF. The DNA for the CDR3 is TGCGCCAGCAGCTTCCGGACAGATCTTACAGATACGCAGTATTTT.

The gene calls are TRBV5-1 and TRBJ1-2; D might be TRBD1 (5 bases). The CDR3 consists of 14 residues. Germline V gene data show CDR1 as SGHRS and CDR2 as YFSETQ. V gave up 2 bases and J gave up 4 bases, with 12 bases separating them. CDR3 region: CASSFLPDIYGYTF. CDR3 sequence (DNA): TGCGCCAGCAGCTTCCTACCGGACATCTATGGCTACACCTTC.

The chain is built from TRBV29-1 and TRBJ1-2, with 7 bases that match TRBD1. The V gene's germline CDR1 is SQVTM and CDR2 ANQGSEA. J lost 2 bases, V lost 7 bases, and 10 bases had no gene match. CDR3 length: 14 amino acids. Written as DNA, the CDR3 is TGCAGCGCTCTCGATAAGGGACAGAACTATGGCTACACCTTC. Amino acid sequence: CSALDKGQNYGYTF.

The chain couples TRBV6-6 to TRBJ2-1, with 9 bases aligning to TRBD1. This CDR3 region has 14 residues. Germline assignment: CDR1 MNHNY and CDR2 SVGAGI (reference sequence). The junction had 3 bases not matched to a gene; V was cut back by 2 bases and J by 7 bases. CDR3 sequence (DNA): TGTGCCAGCAGTTACACAGGGGGCGGGAATGAGCAGTTCTTC. It is translated as CASSYTGGGNEQFF.

V and J are TRBV18 and TRBJ2-3; TRBD2 is a possible D gene (5 bases). The CDR3 consists of 14 residues. Per the germline V gene, CDR1 is KGHSH and CDR2 is LQKENI. Trimming removed 8 bases from V and 3 bases from J, with 15 bases in between. CDR3 DNA: TGTGCCAGCCTACCTAGCAGACATACAGATACGCAGTATTTT. It is translated as CASLPSRHTDTQYF.

The chain joins TRBV5-4 to TRBJ2-5; 9 positions match TRBD1. V shed 1 base and J 4 bases; nucleotides not matched to a gene: 2. CDR3 size: 14 residues. From germline, CDR1 is SGHNT and CDR2 YYREEE (reference sequence). CDR3 protein: CASSLTGGAETQYF. CDR3 nucleotides: TGTGCCAGCAGCTTGACAGGGGGCGCAGAGACCCAGTACTTC.

This sequence joins TRBV27 and TRBJ2-1; the match to TRBD2 covers 14 bases. The CDR3 is made up of 16 amino acids. Losses at the gene ends were 7 bases for V and 7 bases for J; bases not matched to a gene: 9. Per the germline V gene, CDR1 is MNHEY and CDR2 is SMNVEV (reference sequence). CDR3 amino acids: CASTPGTSGGTNEQFF. CDR3 DNA sequence: TGTGCCAGCACTCCTGGGACTAGCGGGGGTACAAATGAGCAGTTCTTC.

This sequence joins TRBV5-6 and TRBJ2-5; D uncertain. With the DNA end fitting TRBJ2-7 better, the J assignment may be wrong. From germline, CDR1 is SGHDT and CDR2 YYEEEE. CDR3 length: 11 residues. The CDR3 region has the DNA TGTGCCAGCAGCTCTACCCGCGAGCAGTACTTC. This gives the protein CASSSTREQYF.

The gene calls are TRBV4-2 and TRBJ1-5, with a weak D call TRBD1 (5 bases). There are 18 residues in the CDR3. Looked up from germline, CDR1 is LGHNA and CDR2 is YNFKEQ. Trimming removed 1 base at V and 6 bases at J, with 22 bases between. CDR3 region: CASSQVAQGLTTGQPQHF. DNA of the CDR3: TGTGCCAGCAGCCAAGTGGCTCAGGGTTTGACAACCGGTCAGCCCCAGCATTTT.

The chain uses TRBV6-1 and TRBJ2-3; TRBD1 matches 8 bases. Germline CDR1 reads MNHNS; CDR2 reads SASEGT. The CDR3 is 17 amino acids. The V and J ends lost 4 bases and 5 bases, in that order; junction bases with no gene match: 14. The DNA of the CDR3 is TGTGCCAGCAGTGTAGTCGGACAGGGCCGTCCCATAGATACGCAGTATTTT. Amino acid sequence: CASSVVGQGRPIDTQYF.

This clone was seen just once. The chain combines TRBV5-1 with TRBJ1-1, with 11 nucleotides matching TRBD1. Germline trimming cut 6 bases from V and 1 base from J; bases unmatched to any gene: 11. Germline values: CDR1 SGHRS, CDR2 YFSETQ. CDR3 length: 17 amino acids. CDR3 bases: TGCGCCAGCAAGAGAATCGGGACAGGGGGACGGAACACTGAAGCTTTCTTT. The encoded protein is CASKRIGTGGRNTEAFF.

The chain carries TRBV9 and TRBJ2-7; 12 bases fit TRBD2. CDR3 length: 14 residues. The V and J ends lost 4 bases and 7 bases, in that order; junction bases with no gene match: 6. The germline V gene has CDR1 SGDLS and CDR2 YYNGEE. The DNA of the CDR3 is TGTGCCAGCAGCAAGACGACTAGCGGGAGTGAGCAGTACTTC. Translated, it gives CASSKTTSGSEQYF. Full variable domain (missing parts from reference TRBV9 and TRBJ2-7): DSGVTQTPKHLITATGQRVTLRCSPRSGDLSVYWYQQSLDQGLQFLIQYYNGEERAKGNILERFSAQQFPDLHSELNLSSLELGDSALYFCASSKTTSGSEQYFGPGTRLTVT.

This chain joins TRBV7-9 and TRBJ2-5, with D perhaps TRBD2 (5 bases). The ends were cut back, 1 base at V and 5 bases at J, with 14 bases in the middle. In germline, CDR1 is SEHNR, CDR2 FQNEAQ (reference sequence). This CDR3 region has 15 residues. In DNA form, the CDR3 reads TGTGCCAGCAGCTTAGGGTATAAGAGGGAGGAGACCCAGTACTTC. Protein sequence: CASSLGYKREETQYF.

This clone was observed a handful of times. The chain is built from TRBV5-4 and TRBJ2-3, with 11 nucleotides matching TRBD2. Germline V gene sequence: CDR1 SGHNT, CDR2 YYREEE (reference sequence). The CDR3 loop spans 16 amino acids. With V trimmed by 0 bases and J by 0 bases, 0 bases remained unmatched. The CDR3 is CASSLGLAGSTDTQYF. CDR3 sequence (DNA): TGTGCCAGCAGCTTGGGACTAGCGGGGAGCACAGATACGCAGTATTTT.

J is TRBJ1-5 and V is TRBV15; no clear D gene. Germline V gene sequence: CDR1 LNHNV, CDR2 YYDKDF (reference sequence). CDR3 size: 13 residues. The V end was cut by 0 bases, the J end by 6 bases, with 6 bases between. The CDR3 nucleotides are TGTGCCACCAGCAGAGATCGAGGTCAGCCCCAGCATTTT. It codes for CATSRDRGQPQHF. Combining the CDR3 with reference TRBV15 and TRBJ1-5 gives the whole variable domain DAMVIQNPRYQVTQFGKPVTLSCSQTLNHNVMYWYQQKSSQAPKLLFHYYDKDFNNEADTPDNFQSRRPNTSFCFLDIRSPGLGDTAMYLCATSRDRGQPQHFGDGTRLSIL.

This clone is a singleton in its sample. The V gene is TRBV7-9, the J gene TRBJ2-3; 8 bases fit TRBD2. CDR3 length: 13 amino acids. Germline loops: CDR1 SEHNR, CDR2 FQNEAQ (reference sequence). V was pared by 11 bases and J by 5 bases, with 9 bases of the junction left unmatched. CDR3 nucleotide sequence: TGTGCCCTGCTCGGGGGGGCCTTAGATACGCAGTATTTT. This translates into CALLGGALDTQYF.

The CDR3, as DNA: TGTGCCAGCAGGGGGTACGGGGGAGACGTCCTGACTTTC. As protein: CASRGYGGDVLTF. J is TRBJ2-6 and V is TRBV6-5; possible D gene TRBD2, 6 bases. This CDR3 is built from 13 residues. The germline gives CDR1 MNHEY, CDR2 SVGAGI. Trimming took 6 bases from V and 11 from J, leaving 14 bases between them.

V and J are TRBV4-1 and TRBJ1-2; 11 bases fit TRBD1. CDR1 is MGHRA, CDR2 YSYEKL, per germline. The CDR3 totals 18 residues. Germline trimming cut 7 bases from V and 6 bases from J; bases unmatched to any gene: 19. The CDR3 loop is CASTWGPGTGGTQDGYTF. The CDR3 nucleotides read TGCGCCAGCACCTGGGGGCCCGGGACAGGGGGTACGCAGGATGGCTACACCTTC.

The CDR3 protein is CASSSRDNIYEQYF. CDR3 in DNA: TGTGCCAGCAGCAGCCGGGACAACATCTACGAGCAGTACTTC. The chain carries TRBV9 and TRBJ2-7, with a possible D match to TRBD1 (6 bases). Trimming shortened V by 4 bases and J by 3 bases, and 14 bases separated the two germline ends. Germline loops: CDR1 SGDLS, CDR2 YYNGEE. The CDR3 sequence is 14 residues long.

The V call is TRBV5-4, the J call TRBJ1-6; D perhaps matches TRBD1 (6 bases). This CDR3 is 13 amino acids long. From germline, CDR1 is SGHNT and CDR2 YYREEE (reference sequence). The ends were cut back, 4 bases at V and 9 bases at J, with 11 bases in the middle. In DNA form, the CDR3 reads TGTGCCAGCAGCCGTCCAGGGGTTTCACCCCTCCACTTT. Its translation: CASSRPGVSPLHF.